This is a list of T cell receptor beta chains from one sample in a study of regulatory T cells in long-lasting Graves disease. TCRdb reanalysed the multiplex PCR reads using MiXCR and keeps one entry per CDR3 protein. The data hold under 300,000 distinct CDR3 sequences, with roughly 18% observed a single time. The specimen comprised peripheral blood mononuclear cells (PBMCs), sampled at new diagnosis, from a patient treated with antithyroid drugs. These receptors were obtained from a female donor with Graves disease. Each CDR3 is given with its conserved first and last residue. Each record gives: clone size, V gene, J gene, D gene, CDR3 DNA, CDR3 protein. The D gene is left open where the match is weak. Clone sizes are given selectively: once, few, many, or a class where the clone is expanded.

>many|TRBV24-1|TRBJ1-1|NA
TGTGCCACCCGGGACGGGAGAGAAGCTTTCTTT
CATRDGREAFF
>NA|TRBV11-3|TRBJ1-4|NA
TGTGCCAGCAGCTTATCAGCTGGGGAAAAACTGTTTTTC
CASSLSAGEKLFF
>many|TRBV7-3|TRBJ2-2|TRBD2
TGTGCCAGCAGCTTAATGGGACTAGCGGGAGACACCGGGGAGCTGTTTTTT
CASSLMGLAGDTGELFF
>few|TRBV7-9|TRBJ2-5|NA
TGTGCCAGCTGTTTAGCGGCCAGAGAGACCCAGTACTTC
CASCLAARETQYF
>many|TRBV25-1|TRBJ2-3|NA
TGTGCCAGCAGTGAATGGGAAAGGATAACAGATACGCAGTATTTT
CASSEWERITDTQYF
>NA|TRBV6-2/TRBV6-3|TRBJ1-5|NA
TGTGCCAGCAGCTCTGGGGCGGAGGGAAATCAGCCCCAGCATTTT
CASSSGAEGNQPQHF
>many|TRBV7-8|TRBJ1-2|TRBD1
TGTGCCAGCAGCTTACGGGACAGCAGCTATGGCTACACCTTC
CASSLRDSSYGYTF
>many|TRBV20-1|TRBJ2-7|TRBD2
TGCAGTGCTAGAGATTTTACCGGGGTAGCGGGAGTTTACGAGCAGTACTTC
CSARDFTGVAGVYEQYF
>few|TRBV6-1|TRBJ2-7|TRBD1
TGTGCCAGCAGCCTGACAGGGGGCTTAAGGGAGCAGTACTTC
CASSLTGGLREQYF
>many|TRBV7-2|TRBJ2-5|TRBD1
TGTGCCAGCAGCTTAGGGGACAGGGAGCTCGAGACCCAGTACTTC
CASSLGDRELETQYF
>many|TRBV29-1|TRBJ1-2|NA
TGCAGCGTTGAGAAGGGGGGGAATGGCTACACCTTC
CSVEKGGNGYTF
>NA|TRBV6-1|TRBJ2-6|NA
TGTGCCAGCAGTCGCCCGGCGGATTCTGGGGCCAACGTCCTGACTTTC
CASSRPADSGANVLTF
>many|TRBV30|TRBJ2-7|TRBD2
TGTGCCTGGAGTGTACAACTAGCGGGAGGCAACGAGCAGTACTTC
CAWSVQLAGGNEQYF
>many|TRBV6-2/TRBV6-3|TRBJ1-2|NA
TGTGCCAGCAGTTCTCCCTCTACTCCGGCGAACTATGGCTACACCTTC
CASSSPSTPANYGYTF
>many|TRBV15|TRBJ1-1|NA
TGTGCCACCAGCAGGTCGGGCGGGTCCGCTGAAGCTTTCTTT
CATSRSGGSAEAFF
>many|TRBV28|TRBJ2-7|TRBD2
TGTGCCAGCAGTCCGAGGTGGTTGCGGGAGGCTCACGAGCAGTACTTC
CASSPRWLREAHEQYF
>NA|TRBV20-1|TRBJ1-3|TRBD1
TGCAGTGCACTGACAGGGAACCCCTCTGGAGACACCATATATTTT
CSALTGNPSGDTIYF
>many|TRBV24-1|TRBJ2-6|NA
TGTGCCACCAGTGTGTCTAGCGTGACTGGGGCCAACGTCCTGACTTTC
CATSVSSVTGANVLTF
>NA|TRBV12-3/TRBV12-4|TRBJ2-2|NA
TGTGCCAGCATAAAGATCGACGCCGGGGAGCTGTTTTTT
CASIKIDAGELFF
>many|TRBV5-8|TRBJ2-1|NA
TGTGCCAGCAGCGTCCTCCGGGGTGCGGGGTTAAGGGCTAATGAGCAGTTCTTC
CASSVLRGAGLRANEQFF
>few|TRBV4-3|TRBJ2-1|NA
TGCGCCAGCAGCCAAGAGGGACTTCTGGACTACAATGAGCAGTTCTTC
CASSQEGLLDYNEQFF
>many|TRBV4-2|TRBJ1-1|NA
TGTGCCAGCAGCCCCGGACACGGGGCGAGGGGTACTGAAGCTTTCTTT
CASSPGHGARGTEAFF